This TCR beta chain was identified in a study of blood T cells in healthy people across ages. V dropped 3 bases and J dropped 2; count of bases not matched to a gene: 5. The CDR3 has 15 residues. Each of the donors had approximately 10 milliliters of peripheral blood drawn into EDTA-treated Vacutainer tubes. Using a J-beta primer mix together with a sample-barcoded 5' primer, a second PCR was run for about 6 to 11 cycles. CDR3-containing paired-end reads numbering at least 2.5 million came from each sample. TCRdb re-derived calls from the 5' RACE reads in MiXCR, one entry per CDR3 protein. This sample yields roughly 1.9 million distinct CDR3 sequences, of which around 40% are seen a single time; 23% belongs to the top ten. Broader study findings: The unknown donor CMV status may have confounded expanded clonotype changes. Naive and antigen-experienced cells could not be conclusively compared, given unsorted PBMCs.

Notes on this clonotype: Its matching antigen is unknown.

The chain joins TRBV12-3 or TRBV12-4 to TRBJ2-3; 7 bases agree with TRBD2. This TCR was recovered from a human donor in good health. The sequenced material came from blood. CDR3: CASSFGGVDTDTQYF. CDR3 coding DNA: TGTGCCAGCAGTTTTGGGGGGGTGGACACAGATACGCAGTATTTT.